Below, one T cell receptor beta chain is given with its context. The antigen is not known. In this CDR3 the conserved last residue, phenylalanine or tryptophan, is missing, so a read error is likely. In TCRdb, the reads were re-called with MiXCR into one record per CDR3 protein. The top ten hold around 50% of the sample, which has about 140,000 distinct CDR3 sequences, more than 30% seen once. V lost 4 bases, J lost 4 bases, and 20 bases lay in between. The CDR3 length is 17 residues. Germline values: CDR1 MNHEY, CDR2 SVGEGT. This sample was included in a study of T cell repertoires in cytomegalovirus infection. Study in general: Signatures in public TCR beta sequences pointed to both CMV infection and matching HLA type. Findings and limits, study-wide: Public TCR beta family frequency separated CMV-and-HLA carriers, including in an independent cohort.

This TCR came from a human donor in good health (CMV status not recorded). Some clones in this sample may be carry-over from other donors' samples. The chain links TRBV6-2 or TRBV6-3 to TRBJ1-5; D ambiguous. Sequenced material: CD8+ T cells from cultured PBMCs, taken from culture after CMV antigen stimulation. The CDR3 region has the DNA TGTGCCAGCAGTTCCTCCCGTTGGCCCGACGGGAATCAGCCCCAGCATTGT. Translating gives CASSSSRWPDGNQPQHC.